One sample yielded the 22 T cell receptor beta chains listed below, sequenced in a study of blood T cell repertoires in COVID-19. Produced via immunoSEQ multiplex PCR; TCRdb's table is partial and in-frame only. The data hold 45,000 to 60,000 clones, with about 86% observed a single time. Sequencing was done on a sample of peripheral blood. The origin of the receptors is a man in his 70s with active COVID-19.

In this sample, this clone turned up a few times. The chain employs TRBV7-6 and TRBJ1-6; TRBD1 might be the D (6 bases). Trimming shortened V by 4 bases and J by 10 bases, and 20 bases separated the two germline ends. CDR3 length equals 16 residues. Looked up from germline, CDR1 is SGHVS and CDR2 is FNYEAQ. Here the CDR3 reads CASSSNPGHGNSPLHF. The CDR3 coding sequence is TGTGCCAGCAGCTCTAATCCGGGACACGGAAACTCACCCCTCCACTTT. Supplemented by reference TRBV7-6 and TRBJ1-6, the full variable domain reads GAGVSQSPRYKVTKRGQDVALRCDPISGHVSLYWYRQALGQGPEFLTYFNYEAQQDKSGLPNDRFSAERPEGSISTLTIQRTEQRDSAMYRCASSSNPGHGNSPLHFGNGTRLTVT.

The V gene is TRBV7-9, the J gene TRBJ2-1; TRBD2 might be the D (5 bases). The V end lost 1 base, the J end lost 0 bases, and 13 bases lay between the germline ends. This CDR3 comprises 17 residues. Germline V gene sequence: CDR1 SEHNR, CDR2 FQNEAQ (reference sequence). The DNA of the CDR3 is TGTGCCAGCAGCTTAGGCCCTAGCCTGAGCTCCTACAATGAGCAGTTCTTC. Amino acid sequence: CASSLGPSLSSYNEQFF. The variable domain in full, completed from reference TRBV7-9 and TRBJ2-1, reads DTGVSQNPRHKITKRGQNVTFRCDPISEHNRLYWYRQTLGQGPEFLTYFQNEAQLEKSRLLSDRFSAERPKGSFSTLEIQRTEQGDSAMYLCASSLGPSLSSYNEQFFGPGTRLTVL.

This clone was seen a single time. The genes are TRBV12-3 or TRBV12-4 and TRBJ1-2; 7 bases are a match to TRBD1. The CDR3 sequence is 13 residues long. The ends lost 6 bases at V and 1 base at J; junction bases unmatched: 2. The CDR3 bases are TGTGCCAGCAGGCGACAGGGTAACTATGGCTACACCTTC. It translates to CASRRQGNYGYTF.

The rearrangement links TRBV19 to TRBJ1-3; 11 positions agree with TRBD1. Germline V gene lookup returns CDR1 LNHDA and CDR2 SQIVND (reference sequence). With V trimmed by 5 bases and J by 2 bases, 8 bases remained unmatched. The CDR3 sequence is 17 residues long. The CDR3, as DNA: TGTGCCAGTAGTGCGACCGGGACAGGGGGGGCTGGAAACACCATATATTTT. Translating gives CASSATGTGGAGNTIYF.

This rearrangement joins TRBV6-5 to TRBJ2-1; 8 bases fit TRBD1. CDR1 and CDR2 from the germline V gene are MNHEY and SVGAGI. The V and J ends lost 6 bases and 7 bases, in that order; junction bases with no gene match: 8. The CDR3 is 14 amino acids. This chain's CDR3 is CASSPGQGRNEQFF. The CDR3 coding sequence is TGTGCCAGCAGCCCCGGACAGGGCAGGAATGAGCAGTTCTTC.

The chain has TRBV18 and TRBJ2-1; D unclear. The ends were cut back, 4 bases at V and 0 bases at J, with 7 bases in the middle. Germline V gene lookup returns CDR1 KGHSH and CDR2 LQKENI. The CDR3 length is 14 residues. The DNA for the CDR3 is TGTGCCAGCTCACTTTCCAGCTCCTACAATGAGCAGTTCTTC. Its translation is CASSLSSSYNEQFF.

V usage is TRBV19 and J usage is TRBJ2-4; the D gene is possibly TRBD2 (6 bases). The CDR3 has 14 amino acids. Germline assignment: CDR1 LNHDA and CDR2 SQIVND (reference sequence). CDR3 residues: CGSGTPFAGNIQYF. CDR3 nucleotide sequence: TGTGGCTCCGGGACTCCCTTCGCCGGAAACATTCAGTACTTC.

A few counts support this clone. The chain employs TRBV7-9 and TRBJ1-5, with no clear D. Germline V gives CDR1 SEHNR, CDR2 FQNEAQ (reference sequence). This CDR3 has 14 amino acids. The V gene lost 4 bases and the J gene lost 2 bases, with 9 bases spanning the gap. The chain's CDR3 is CASSSAGGNQPQHF. As DNA, the CDR3 is TGTGCCAGCAGCTCCGCAGGCGGCAATCAGCCCCAGCATTTT.

The chain links TRBV12-3 or TRBV12-4 to TRBJ1-1; D not resolved. V was clipped by 7 bases and J by 4 bases, with 10 bases between them. The CDR3 runs to 12 residues. This CDR3 is CASNLFGTEAFF. DNA of the CDR3: TGTGCCAGCAACTTGTTCGGCACTGAAGCTTTCTTT.

This rearrangement joins TRBV14 to TRBJ2-7; D might be TRBD1 (5 bases). V lost 1 base to trimming and J lost 7 bases, with 14 bases between them. The CDR3 sequence is 14 residues long. Per the germline V gene, CDR1 is SGHDN and CDR2 is FVKESK. The CDR3 is CASSQGAGSQEQYF. CDR3 DNA sequence: TGTGCCAGCAGCCAAGGGGCAGGGTCTCAGGAGCAGTACTTC. Drawing the rest from reference TRBV14 and TRBJ2-7, the complete variable domain is EAGVTQFPSHSVIEKGQTVTLRCDPISGHDNLYWYRRVMGKEIKFLLHFVKESKQDESGMPNNRFLAERTGGTYSTLKVQPAELEDSGVYFCASSQGAGSQEQYFGPGTRLTVT.

The gene calls are TRBV5-5 and TRBJ1-5; 7 bases are a match to TRBD1. The V and J ends lost 4 bases and 8 bases, in that order; junction bases with no gene match: 12. CDR1 and CDR2 (germline): SGHKS, YYEKEE (reference sequence). This CDR3 has 15 residues. For the CDR3, the DNA is TGTGCCAGCAGCCCCTTAACAGGGGACGCAGAGCCCCAGCATTTT. Translation: CASSPLTGDAEPQHF.

The rearrangement uses TRBV7-9 and TRBJ1-2; D unresolved. Germline V lookup: CDR1 SEHNR, CDR2 FQNEAQ (reference sequence). With 2 bases removed from V and 2 bases from J, the gap between germline ends came to 6 bases. The CDR3 covers 13 residues. The CDR3 nucleotides are TGTGCCAGCAGCTTATCACAGAACTATGGCTACACCTTC. Amino acids: CASSLSQNYGYTF.

The rearrangement uses TRBV27 and TRBJ2-3; a possible D gene is TRBD1 (6 bases). V lost 7 bases and J lost 8, with 16 bases in between. CDR3 length: 13 residues. CDR1 is MNHEY and CDR2 is SMNVEV in the germline V gene (reference sequence). The CDR3 nucleotides are TGTGCCAGCAACAAACAGGGTAGGGGTACGCAGTATTTT. Residues: CASNKQGRGTQYF.

J is TRBJ2-5 and V is TRBV10-1; the D gene is possibly TRBD2 (7 bases). The CDR3 is 15 amino acids. Per germline, CDR1 WNHNN and CDR2 SYGVQD (reference sequence). Trimming removed 6 bases at V and 4 bases at J, with 18 bases between. The CDR3 bases are TGCGCCAGCAGCTCCCCCGGGGGGCAGCGAGAGACCCAGTACTTC. Protein product: CASSSPGGQRETQYF.

This rearrangement joins TRBV7-9 to TRBJ2-4, with a possible D match to TRBD1 (5 bases). V was pared by 5 bases and J by 2 bases, with 13 bases between. The CDR3 is 15 residues long. Germline lookup yields CDR1 SEHNR and CDR2 FQNEAQ (reference sequence). The CDR3 protein is CASSPDRISKNIQYF. The CDR3 DNA reads as TGTGCCAGCAGCCCCGACAGAATTTCCAAAAACATTCAGTACTTC.

The rearrangement joins TRBV27 to TRBJ2-2; TRBD2 aligns across 8 bases. CDR3 length equals 13 residues. Germline trimming cut 3 bases from V and 7 bases from J; bases unmatched to any gene: 1. CDR1 is MNHEY, CDR2 SMNVEV, per germline (reference sequence). CDR3 amino acids: CASSFRGGGELFF. CDR3 nucleotides: TGTGCCAGCAGTTTCCGGGGGGGCGGGGAGCTGTTTTTT.

This chain links TRBV9 with TRBJ2-7; 8 bases line up with TRBD2. Looked up from germline, CDR1 is SGDLS and CDR2 is YYNGEE. The J segment lost 4 bases and the V segment lost 2 bases, leaving 5 bases of the junction unmatched. The CDR3 is 14 amino acids. The DNA of the CDR3 is TGTGCCAGCAGCGTTCTACGGGAGGGGTACGAGCAGTACTTC. Residues: CASSVLREGYEQYF.

The rearrangement links TRBV19 to TRBJ2-7, with 13 positions matching TRBD2. V dropped 5 bases and J dropped 6; count of bases not matched to a gene: 7. Germline-derived CDR1 and CDR2 are LNHDA and SQIVND (reference sequence). The CDR3 length is 15 residues. CDR3: CASSLPGLAGAEQYF. The CDR3 nucleotides read TGTGCCAGTAGTCTGCCAGGACTAGCGGGGGCCGAGCAGTACTTC.

The V gene is TRBV6-1, the J gene TRBJ2-1; 11 bases are shared with TRBD1. This CDR3 region has 14 residues. The germline gives CDR1 MNHNS, CDR2 SASEGT. J was trimmed by 7 bases and V by 3 bases; bases with no gene match: 2. CDR3 DNA sequence: TGTGCCAGCAGTGAGGGACAGGGGGGTAATGAGCAGTTCTTC. Translating gives CASSEGQGGNEQFF.

The V and J genes are TRBV7-3 and TRBJ2-5; D may be TRBD2 (5 bases). CDR1 is SGHTA, CDR2 FQGTGA, per germline. The CDR3 spans 14 residues. Trimming removed 1 base at V and 2 bases at J, with 8 bases between. The CDR3 here is CASSLNSGQETQYF. The DNA of the CDR3 is TGTGCCAGCAGCTTAAATTCGGGGCAAGAGACCCAGTACTTC.

This clone has a single count. V and J are TRBV7-2 and TRBJ2-4; D remains unclear. This CDR3 is built from 14 residues. V gave up 3 bases and J gave up 0 bases, with 6 bases separating them. Germline loops: CDR1 SGHTA, CDR2 FQGNSA. The CDR3 region has the DNA TGTGCCAGCAGCTTTGGGCGAGCCAAAAACATTCAGTACTTC. This sequence encodes CASSFGRAKNIQYF.

The chain joins TRBV15 to TRBJ1-5; D gene unclear. Trimming took off 3 bases at V and 5 bases at J, with 5 bases between the two ends. CDR1 and CDR2 from the germline V gene are LNHNV and YYDKDF (reference sequence). The CDR3 totals 12 residues. The CDR3 region is CATSRPDQPQHF. The CDR3 region has the DNA TGTGCCACCAGCAGGCCAGATCAGCCCCAGCATTTT.